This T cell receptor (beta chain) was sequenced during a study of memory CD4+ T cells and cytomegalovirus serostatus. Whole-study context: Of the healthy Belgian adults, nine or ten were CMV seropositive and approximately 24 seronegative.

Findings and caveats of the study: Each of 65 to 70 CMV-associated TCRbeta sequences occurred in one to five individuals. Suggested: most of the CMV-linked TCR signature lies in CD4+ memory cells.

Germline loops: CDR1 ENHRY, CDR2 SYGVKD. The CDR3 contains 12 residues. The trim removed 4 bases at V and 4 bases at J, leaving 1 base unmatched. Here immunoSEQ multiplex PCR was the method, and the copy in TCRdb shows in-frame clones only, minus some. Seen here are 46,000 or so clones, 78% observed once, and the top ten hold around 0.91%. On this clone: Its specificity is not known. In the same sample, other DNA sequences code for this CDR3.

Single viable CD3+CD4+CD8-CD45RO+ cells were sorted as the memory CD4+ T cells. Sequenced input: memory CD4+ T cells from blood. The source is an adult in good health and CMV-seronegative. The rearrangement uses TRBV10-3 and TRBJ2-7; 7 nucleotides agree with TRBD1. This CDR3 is CAISGQGYEQYF. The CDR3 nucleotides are TGTGCCATCAGTGGACAGGGTTACGAGCAGTACTTC.